This TCR beta chain was observed in a study of blood T cell repertoires in COVID-19. Germline V gives CDR1 SGHVS, CDR2 FQNEAQ. CDR3 size: 15 residues. The V gene end was trimmed by 1 base and the J gene end by 7 bases; junction bases not matched to a gene: 1. Method: immunoSEQ multiplex PCR; TCRdb's copy keeps in-frame clones and lacks some. The repertoire holds under 300,000 clones, with around 89% as singletons. The clonotype comes from a man aged 35-49 years who had recovered from COVID-19. Input material: PBMCs or T cells enriched from blood (not recorded which). The genes are TRBV7-8 and TRBJ2-1, with 13 bases identical to TRBD2. The CDR3 sequence: CASSLELAGGNEQFF. CDR3 DNA sequence: TGTGCCAGCAGCTTAGAACTAGCGGGGGGGAATGAGCAGTTCTTC.